These T cell receptor beta chains were read from a single sample in a study of regulatory T cells in long-lasting Graves disease. TCRdb recomputed calls from the multiplex PCR reads with MiXCR, one row per CDR3 protein. The sample has 500,000 or so distinct CDR3 sequences; approximately 14% are singletons. This same sample was also part of a study on T cells in Graves' hyperthyroidism and ophthalmopathy.

The sequenced sample was peripheral blood mononuclear cells (PBMCs), obtained at new diagnosis, from a patient treated with antithyroid drugs. These receptors all stem from a woman aged 45-65 years with Graves disease. CDR3s include the opening cysteine and the closing phenylalanine or tryptophan. The D gene is left open where the match is weak. Rows may omit the clone size; those that give it use once, few, many or a size class.

V gene	clone size	D gene	J gene	CDR3 DNA	CDR3 protein
TRBV5-1	-	-	TRBJ2-3	TGCGCCAGCAGCTGCTGGGGGAGCGGGCAAAGCACAGATACGCAGTATTTT	CASSCWGSGQSTDTQYF
TRBV27	many	TRBD1	TRBJ2-7	TGTGCCAGCAGTACAGGGACAGGGCCGGCAAGCTCCTACGAGCAGTACTTC	CASSTGTGPASSYEQYF
TRBV12-3/TRBV12-4	-	-	TRBJ1-5	TGTGCCAGCAGTTTTTTTGGGAGTCTTTATAGCAATCAGCCCCAGCATTTT	CASSFFGSLYSNQPQHF
TRBV7-2	few	-	TRBJ2-7	TGTGCCAGCAGCTTAAGGGGAAGGTACGAGCAGTACTTC	CASSLRGRYEQYF
TRBV29-1	many	-	TRBJ2-1	TGCAGCGTTGAGCTAGAGCAGGTTGATGAGCAGTTCTTC	CSVELEQVDEQFF
TRBV9	-	-	TRBJ2-1	TGTGCCAGCAGCGTAGAGGCGTACTCCTACAATGAGCAGTTCTTC	CASSVEAYSYNEQFF
TRBV7-3	-	TRBD2	TRBJ2-3	TGTGCCAGCAGCTTAGCCTCGGCTAGCGGGAGGCCAGATACGCAGTATTTT	CASSLASASGRPDTQYF
TRBV7-9	few	TRBD2	TRBJ2-1	TGTGCCAGCAGCAGAATAGCGGGAGTTGGCTACAATGAGCAGTTCTTC	CASSRIAGVGYNEQFF
TRBV6-1	many	TRBD1	TRBJ2-7	TGTGCCAGCGGCCGAGTCGGGACAGGGGGTTCCTACGAGCAGTACTTC	CASGRVGTGGSYEQYF
TRBV12-3/TRBV12-4	-	TRBD1	TRBJ1-3	TGTGCCAGCAGTCGCTCCTCGACAGGGCCTGGAAACACCATATATTTT	CASSRSSTGPGNTIYF
TRBV10-3	few	TRBD1	TRBJ2-2	TGTGCCATCAGGCCGACAGGGTTGAACACCGGGGAGCTGTTTTTT	CAIRPTGLNTGELFF
TRBV9	many	-	TRBJ2-1	TGTGCCAGCAGCCCGCAGTACTTAGCGGCATACAATGAGCAGTTCTTC	CASSPQYLAAYNEQFF
TRBV12-3/TRBV12-4	many	TRBD1	TRBJ1-2	TGTGCCAGCAATCATCGGGGACAGAAGAACTATGGCTACACCTTC	CASNHRGQKNYGYTF
TRBV3-1	many	-	TRBJ2-2	TGTGCCAGCAGCCAATTACTCGACACCGGGGAGCTGTTTTTT	CASSQLLDTGELFF
TRBV29-1	few	TRBD1	TRBJ2-6	TGCAGCGTTGGAGGGGGCCTTCCCTCTGGGGCCAACGTCCTGACTTTC	CSVGGGLPSGANVLTF
TRBV12-3/TRBV12-4	many	TRBD2	TRBJ2-3	TGTGCCAGCAGTCCTAGCGGGGCTAGCACAGATACGCAGTATTTT	CASSPSGASTDTQYF
TRBV2	many	-	TRBJ1-5	TGTGCCAGCAGTACCCCCGATGGAAGGACAGTGGCCCTTAATCAGCCCCAGCATTTT	CASSTPDGRTVALNQPQHF
TRBV3-1	few	-	TRBJ2-4	TGTGCCAGCAGCCAAGCAACAGGGAGGAAGAACATTCAGTACTTC	CASSQATGRKNIQYF
TRBV5-4	many	-	TRBJ2-3	TGTGCCAGCAGCCCGGGGGGCGGCCTGAGCACAGATACGCAGTATTTT	CASSPGGGLSTDTQYF
TRBV25-1	many	-	TRBJ2-5	TGTGCCAGCAGTGATACAATGCAGACCCAGTACTTC	CASSDTMQTQYF
TRBV20-1	many	-	TRBJ2-5	TGCAGTGCTAGCAGTGGGCGAGAGACCCAGTACTTC	CSASSGRETQYF
TRBV11-2	-	-	TRBJ2-1	TGTGCCAGCAGCCGACAGTTAAGCTCCTACAATGAGCAGTTCTTC	CASSRQLSSYNEQFF
TRBV9	few	TRBD2	TRBJ2-7	TGTGCCAGCAGCGAGGTAGCGGGAGGGCTCGACGAGCAGTACTTC	CASSEVAGGLDEQYF
TRBV12-3/TRBV12-4	many	-	TRBJ2-5	TGTGCCAGCAGCCCACAACCCGGGGGCGGAGAGACCCAGTACTTC	CASSPQPGGGETQYF
TRBV5-6	few	TRBD2	TRBJ2-1	TGTGCCAGCAGCTTGGTATTAGCGGGAGCGAGCTCCTACAATGAGCAGTTCTTC	CASSLVLAGASSYNEQFF
TRBV10-3	few	-	TRBJ2-1	TGTGCCACCCAGCGGGTCCCAACCTACAATGAGCAGTTCTTC	CATQRVPTYNEQFF